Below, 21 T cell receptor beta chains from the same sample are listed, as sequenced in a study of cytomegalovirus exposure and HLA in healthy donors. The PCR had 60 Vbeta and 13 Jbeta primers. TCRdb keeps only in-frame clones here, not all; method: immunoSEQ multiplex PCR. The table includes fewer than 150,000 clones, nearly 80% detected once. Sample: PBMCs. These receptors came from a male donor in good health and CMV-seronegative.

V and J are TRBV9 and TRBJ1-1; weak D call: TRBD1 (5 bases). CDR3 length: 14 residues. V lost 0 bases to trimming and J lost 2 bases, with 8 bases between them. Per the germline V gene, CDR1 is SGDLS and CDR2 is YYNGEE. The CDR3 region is CASSVAGGNTEAFF. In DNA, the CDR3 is TGTGCCAGCAGCGTAGCCGGGGGAAACACTGAAGCTTTCTTT.

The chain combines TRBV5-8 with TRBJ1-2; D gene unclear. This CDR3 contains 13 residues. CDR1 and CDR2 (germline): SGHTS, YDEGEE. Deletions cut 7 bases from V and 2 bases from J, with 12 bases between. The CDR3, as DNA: TGTGCCAGCTCCCTCGGGAGCAACTATGGCTACACCTTC. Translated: CASSLGSNYGYTF.

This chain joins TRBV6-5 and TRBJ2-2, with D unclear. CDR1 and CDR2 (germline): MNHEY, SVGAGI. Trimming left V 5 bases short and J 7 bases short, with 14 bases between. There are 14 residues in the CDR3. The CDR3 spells CASSQLPRDGELFF. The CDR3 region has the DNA TGTGCCAGCAGTCAACTACCCCGAGACGGGGAGCTGTTTTTT.

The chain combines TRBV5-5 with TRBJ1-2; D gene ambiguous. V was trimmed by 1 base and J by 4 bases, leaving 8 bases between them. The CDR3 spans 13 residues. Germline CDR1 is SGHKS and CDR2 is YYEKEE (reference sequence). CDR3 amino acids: CASSLFPSYGYTF. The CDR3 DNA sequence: TGTGCCAGCAGCTTGTTTCCGAGCTATGGCTACACCTTC.

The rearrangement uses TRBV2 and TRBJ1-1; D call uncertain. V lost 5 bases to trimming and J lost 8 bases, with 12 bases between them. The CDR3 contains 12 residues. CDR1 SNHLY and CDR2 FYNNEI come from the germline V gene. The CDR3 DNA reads TGTGCCAGCAGTTCATACGGTTACGAAGCTTTCTTT. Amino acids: CASSSYGYEAFF.

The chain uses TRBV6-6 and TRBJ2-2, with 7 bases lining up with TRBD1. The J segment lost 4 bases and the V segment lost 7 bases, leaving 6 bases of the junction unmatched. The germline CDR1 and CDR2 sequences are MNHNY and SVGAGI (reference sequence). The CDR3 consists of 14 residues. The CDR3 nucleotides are TGTGCCAGCAAAGGACAGGAGATCACCGGGGAGCTGTTTTTT. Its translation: CASKGQEITGELFF.

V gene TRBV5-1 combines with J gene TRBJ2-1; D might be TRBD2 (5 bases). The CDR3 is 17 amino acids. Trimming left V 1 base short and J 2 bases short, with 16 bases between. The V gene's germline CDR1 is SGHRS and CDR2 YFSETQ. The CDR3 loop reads CASSLMLDPGTYNEQFF. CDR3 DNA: TGCGCCAGCAGCTTGATGCTAGACCCCGGGACCTACAATGAGCAGTTCTTC.

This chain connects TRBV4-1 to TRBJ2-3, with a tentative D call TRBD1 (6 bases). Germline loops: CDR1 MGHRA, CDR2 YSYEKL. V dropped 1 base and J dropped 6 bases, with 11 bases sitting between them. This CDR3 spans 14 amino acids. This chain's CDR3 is CASSQVGGYDTQYF. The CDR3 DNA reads TGCGCCAGCAGCCAAGTTGGGGGCTATGATACGCAGTATTTT.

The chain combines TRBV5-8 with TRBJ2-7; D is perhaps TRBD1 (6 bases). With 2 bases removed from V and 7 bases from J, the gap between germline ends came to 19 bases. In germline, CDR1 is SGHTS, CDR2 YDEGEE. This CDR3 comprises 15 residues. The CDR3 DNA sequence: TGTGCCAGCAGCTTCGGGGACAACCCCCTCGGAGAGCAGTACTTC. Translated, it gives CASSFGDNPLGEQYF.

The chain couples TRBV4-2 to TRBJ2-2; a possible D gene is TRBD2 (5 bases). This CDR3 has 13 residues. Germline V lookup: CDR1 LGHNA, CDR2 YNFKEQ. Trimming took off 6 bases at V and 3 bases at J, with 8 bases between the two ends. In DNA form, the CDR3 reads TGTGCCAGCAGGTTTAGCGACACCGGGGAGCTGTTTTTT. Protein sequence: CASRFSDTGELFF.

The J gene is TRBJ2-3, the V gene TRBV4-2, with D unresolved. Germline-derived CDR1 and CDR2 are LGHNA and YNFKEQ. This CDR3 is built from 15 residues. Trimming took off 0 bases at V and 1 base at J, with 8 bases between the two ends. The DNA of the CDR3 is TGTGCCAGCAGCCAAGATTTAAGCGGCACAGATACGCAGTATTTT. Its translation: CASSQDLSGTDTQYF.

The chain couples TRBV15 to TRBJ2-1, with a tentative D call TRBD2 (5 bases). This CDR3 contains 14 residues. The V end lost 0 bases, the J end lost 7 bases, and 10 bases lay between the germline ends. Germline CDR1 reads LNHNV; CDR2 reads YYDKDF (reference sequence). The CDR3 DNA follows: TGTGCCACCAGCAGAGAGAGGGTTCAAAATGAGCAGTTCTTC. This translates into CATSRERVQNEQFF.

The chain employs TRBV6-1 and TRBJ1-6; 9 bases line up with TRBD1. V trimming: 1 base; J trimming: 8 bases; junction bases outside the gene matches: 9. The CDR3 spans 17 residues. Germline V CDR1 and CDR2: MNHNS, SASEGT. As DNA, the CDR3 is TGTGCCAGCAGTGAAGGTTTGTGGGGACAGGGCTATTCACCCCTCCACTTT. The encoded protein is CASSEGLWGQGYSPLHF.

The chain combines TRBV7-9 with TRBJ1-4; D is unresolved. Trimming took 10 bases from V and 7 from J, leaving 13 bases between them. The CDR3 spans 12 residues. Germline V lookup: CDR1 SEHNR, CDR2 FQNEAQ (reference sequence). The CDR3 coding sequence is TGTGCCACCGAGTTCAGGCTTGAAAAACTGTTTTTT. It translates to CATEFRLEKLFF.

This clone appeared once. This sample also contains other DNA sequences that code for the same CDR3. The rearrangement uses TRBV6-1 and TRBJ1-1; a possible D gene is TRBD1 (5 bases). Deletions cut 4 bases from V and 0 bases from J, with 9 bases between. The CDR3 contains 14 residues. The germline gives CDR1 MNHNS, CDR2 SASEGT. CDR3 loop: CASSGRQMNTEAFF. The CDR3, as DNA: TGTGCCAGCAGTGGTAGACAGATGAACACTGAAGCTTTCTTT.

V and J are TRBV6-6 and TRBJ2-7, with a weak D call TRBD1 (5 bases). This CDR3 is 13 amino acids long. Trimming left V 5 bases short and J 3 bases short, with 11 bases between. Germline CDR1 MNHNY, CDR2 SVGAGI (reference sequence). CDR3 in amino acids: CASSPSGNYEQYF. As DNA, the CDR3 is TGTGCCAGCAGTCCCTCAGGGAACTACGAGCAGTACTTC.

CDR3 nucleotide sequence: TGTGCCAGCAGTTATAGCGGGGGGAGATCCTACGAGCAGTACTTC. This codes for CASSYSGGRSYEQYF. V is TRBV6-5 and J is TRBJ2-5; 10 positions match TRBD2. The J call is uncertain, as TRBJ2-7 better fits the DNA end. Germline assignment: CDR1 MNHEY and CDR2 SVGAGI. This CDR3 has 15 residues.

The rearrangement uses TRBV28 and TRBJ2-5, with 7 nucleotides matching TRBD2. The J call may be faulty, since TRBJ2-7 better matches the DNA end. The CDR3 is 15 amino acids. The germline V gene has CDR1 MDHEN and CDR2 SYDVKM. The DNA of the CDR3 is TGTGCCAGCAGTTTATTTGCGGGGGTTCTCTACGAGCAGTACTTC. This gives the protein CASSLFAGVLYEQYF.

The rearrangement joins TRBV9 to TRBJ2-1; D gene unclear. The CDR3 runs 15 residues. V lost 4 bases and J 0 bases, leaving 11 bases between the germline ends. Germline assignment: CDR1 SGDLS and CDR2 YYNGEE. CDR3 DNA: TGTGCCAGCAGCTCACGACCAGGCTCCTACAATGAGCAGTTCTTC. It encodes CASSSRPGSYNEQFF.

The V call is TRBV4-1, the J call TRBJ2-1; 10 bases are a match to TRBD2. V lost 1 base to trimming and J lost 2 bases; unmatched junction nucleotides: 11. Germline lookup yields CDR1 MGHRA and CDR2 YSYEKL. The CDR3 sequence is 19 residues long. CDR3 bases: TGCGCCAGCAGCCAAGCAGAGCGGGGGGGCCGTGGGGCCTACAATGAGCAGTTCTTC. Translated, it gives CASSQAERGGRGAYNEQFF.

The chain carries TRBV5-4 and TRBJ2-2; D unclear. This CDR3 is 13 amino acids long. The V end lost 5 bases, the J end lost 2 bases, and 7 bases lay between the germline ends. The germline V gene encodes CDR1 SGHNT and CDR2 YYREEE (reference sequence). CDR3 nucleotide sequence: TGTGCCAGCAGTCGTGTTAACACCGGGGAGCTGTTTTTT. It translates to CASSRVNTGELFF.